The 24 T cell receptor beta chains below all came from one sample that was sequenced in a study of shared clonotypes between healthy human individuals. This table comes from immunoSEQ multiplex PCR, and its TCRdb copy is limited to in-frame clones, with some not included. Of 2,500,000 or so clones in the sample, around 94% were seen once. Sequencing input: naive CD4+ T cells sorted from blood. Subset defined: CD45RA+ positively selected. These receptors originate from a young man in good health.

Here the CDR3 reads CASSPQEGPGYTF. DNA for the CDR3: TGTGCCAGCAGCCCCCAGGAGGGGCCCGGCTACACCTTC. V usage is TRBV7-6 and J usage is TRBJ1-2, with D possibly being TRBD1 (5 bases). The CDR3 contains 13 residues. CDR1 is SGHVS, CDR2 FNYEAQ, per germline. V was cut by 5 bases and J by 8 bases, with 15 bases left in between. The entire variable domain, with the rest obtained from reference TRBV7-6 and TRBJ1-2, is as follows: GAGVSQSPRYKVTKRGQDVALRCDPISGHVSLYWYRQALGQGPEFLTYFNYEAQQDKSGLPNDRFSAERPEGSISTLTIQRTEQRDSAMYRCASSPQEGPGYTFGSGTRLTVV.

The V gene is TRBV6-1, the J gene TRBJ2-5; 7 bases fit TRBD1. Per germline, CDR1 MNHNS and CDR2 SASEGT. J gave up 5 bases and V 6 bases, and 12 bases lay outside the gene matches. This CDR3 region has 15 residues. CDR3 protein: CASRSLGRGMETQYF. In DNA form, the CDR3 reads TGTGCCAGCAGGTCCCTAGGCAGGGGGATGGAGACCCAGTACTTC.

The chain links TRBV19 to TRBJ1-2; 7 nucleotides align to TRBD1. J lost 4 bases, V lost 1 base, and 6 bases had no gene match. The CDR3 contains 15 residues. Germline V gives CDR1 LNHDA, CDR2 SQIVND (reference sequence). The CDR3 DNA is TGTGCCAGTAGTATAGCTCAGGGGGAGACCTATGGCTACACCTTC. Translating gives CASSIAQGETYGYTF.

This chain joins TRBV27 and TRBJ2-1; maybe TRBD1 (6 bases). The length of the CDR3 is 17 residues. The V gene lost 0 bases and the J gene lost 6 bases, with 18 bases spanning the gap. Germline V CDR1 and CDR2: MNHEY, SMNVEV (reference sequence). Here the CDR3 reads CASSLSSGATLSNEQFF. The CDR3, as DNA: TGTGCCAGCAGTTTATCTTCAGGGGCCACCTTAAGCAATGAGCAGTTCTTC.

Concerning this clone itself: The same CDR3 is also encoded by other DNA sequences in this sample. The V and J genes are TRBV6-5 and TRBJ1-2; the match to TRBD1 covers 8 bases. The junction had 3 bases not matched to a gene; V was cut back by 6 bases and J by 3 bases. The CDR3 loop spans 13 amino acids. Per the germline V gene, CDR1 is MNHEY and CDR2 is SVGAGI. The DNA of the CDR3 is TGTGCCAGCAGCAACAGGGGGGACTATGGCTACACCTTC. Protein sequence: CASSNRGDYGYTF.

This clone was detected only a few times. Within the sample, other DNA sequences also encode this same CDR3. V is TRBV30 and J is TRBJ1-6, with D possibly TRBD1 on 5 matching bases. The CDR3 has 12 residues. V dropped 3 bases and J dropped 9 bases, with 9 bases sitting between them. Germline CDR1 and CDR2: GTSNPN and SVGIG (reference sequence). CDR3 sequence: CAWSVQVSPLHF. The CDR3 nucleotides are TGTGCCTGGAGCGTACAGGTTTCACCCCTCCACTTT.

The rearrangement links TRBV5-6 to TRBJ2-5, with D perhaps TRBD1 (6 bases). The end of the DNA is better explained by TRBJ2-7, so the J call may be wrong. The CDR3 extends over 13 amino acids. In germline, CDR1 is SGHDT, CDR2 YYEEEE. CDR3 residues: CASSPDRSYEQYF. CDR3 nucleotides: TGTGCCAGCAGTCCCGACAGGTCCTACGAGCAGTACTTC.

The rearrangement uses TRBV19 and TRBJ2-7; D remains ambiguous. Germline CDR1 and CDR2: LNHDA and SQIVND (reference sequence). Trimming stripped 3 bases from V and 5 bases from J, with 5 bases between. The CDR3 is 11 residues long. This CDR3 is CASSIHDEQYF. DNA for the CDR3: TGTGCCAGTAGTATTCATGACGAGCAGTACTTC.

This chain links TRBV10-1 with TRBJ1-4; D gene ambiguous. The CDR3 is 11 amino acids. Trimming pared 8 bases from V and 8 bases from J, leaving 9 bases between. Germline V gene sequence: CDR1 WNHNN, CDR2 SYGVQD (reference sequence). CDR3 sequence: CASPYLEKLFF. For the CDR3, the DNA is TGCGCCAGCCCCTACTTAGAAAAACTGTTTTTT.

The chain employs TRBV5-4 and TRBJ2-3, with 10 nucleotides matching TRBD1. CDR1 and CDR2 (germline): SGHNT, YYREEE (reference sequence). This CDR3 region has 15 residues. The V segment lost 4 bases and the J segment 4 bases; nucleotides outside the gene matches: 6. The CDR3 reads CASSRPGQGPDTQYF. DNA of the CDR3: TGTGCCAGCAGCCGCCCGGGACAGGGGCCAGATACGCAGTATTTT.

The chain employs TRBV6-5 and TRBJ2-5, with 10 bases that match TRBD1. CDR3 length: 14 amino acids. Germline assignment: CDR1 MNHEY and CDR2 SVGAGI. Unmatched junction bases numbered 7, after V lost 8 bases and J lost 4 bases. CDR3 region: CASGEGQGRETQYF. CDR3 coding DNA: TGTGCCAGCGGCGAGGGACAGGGGAGAGAGACCCAGTACTTC.

This clone was counted only a few times. V gene TRBV6-5 combines with J gene TRBJ1-1; no firm D call. The CDR3 is 14 amino acids. Per germline, CDR1 MNHEY and CDR2 SVGAGI. The V gene lost 2 bases and the J gene lost 0 bases, with 7 bases spanning the gap. The CDR3 coding sequence is TGTGCCAGCAGTTACGGGAGCATGAACACTGAAGCTTTCTTT. It translates to CASSYGSMNTEAFF.

The chain recombines TRBV30 with TRBJ1-6, with a weak D call TRBD1 (5 bases). The CDR3 covers 12 residues. Trimming removed 5 bases at V and 9 bases at J, with 11 bases between. Germline lookup yields CDR1 GTSNPN and CDR2 SVGIG (reference sequence). The chain's CDR3 is CAWGGMGSPLHF. The CDR3 DNA follows: TGTGCCTGGGGGGGGATGGGTTCACCCCTCCACTTT.

This clone came up a few times. The chain links TRBV28 to TRBJ1-5; a weak D match, TRBD1 (5 bases). Germline CDR1 reads MDHEN; CDR2 reads SYDVKM. The CDR3 loop spans 12 amino acids. Trimming pared 5 bases from V and 7 bases from J, leaving 9 bases between. CDR3 residues: CASSIQGQPQHF. The DNA for the CDR3 is TGTGCCAGCAGTATTCAGGGACAGCCCCAGCATTTT. Filled out from reference TRBV28 and TRBJ1-5, the complete variable domain reads DVKVTQSSRYLVKRTGEKVFLECVQDMDHENMFWYRQDPGLGLRLIYFSYDVKMKEKGDIPEGYSVSREKKERFSLILESASTNQTSMYLCASSIQGQPQHFGDGTRLSIL.

A remark on this clone: Within the sample, other DNA sequences also encode this same CDR3. V gene TRBV14 combines with J gene TRBJ1-3; no reliable D call. The germline gives CDR1 SGHDN, CDR2 FVKESK. Trimming stripped 0 bases from V and 0 bases from J, with 6 bases between. The CDR3 loop spans 15 amino acids. In nucleotides, the CDR3 is TGTGCCAGCAGCCAAGATCGCTTCTCTGGAAACACCATATATTTT. Translating it yields CASSQDRFSGNTIYF.

The V and J genes are TRBV5-4 and TRBJ2-7; D remains unclear. Looked up from germline, CDR1 is SGHNT and CDR2 is YYREEE (reference sequence). The CDR3 runs 10 residues. V was clipped by 3 bases and J by 7 bases, with 5 bases between them. The CDR3 sequence: CASSSQEQYF. CDR3 coding DNA: TGTGCCAGCAGCTCGCAAGAGCAGTACTTC.

The chain links TRBV2 to TRBJ1-5; no definite D call. V lost 3 bases to trimming and J lost 10 bases, with 13 bases between them. The CDR3 contains 13 residues. In germline, CDR1 is SNHLY, CDR2 FYNNEI. CDR3 sequence (DNA): TGTGCCAGCAGTGAGTTTATCGGGCATCCCCAGCATTTT. It specifies CASSEFIGHPQHF.

The chain carries TRBV6-7 and TRBJ2-1, with 8 bases lining up with TRBD1. TRBV6-7 is annotated as an ORF whose role is uncertain. V lost 0 bases and J lost 7; bases outside the gene matches: 14. The CDR3 has 18 residues. The CDR3 sequence: CASSYSSLPRQGLNEQFF. The DNA for the CDR3 is TGTGCCAGCAGTTACTCGAGTCTACCGCGACAGGGGCTAAATGAGCAGTTCTTC.

This chain joins TRBV5-1 and TRBJ2-5, with D unclear. Germline V gene sequence: CDR1 SGHRS, CDR2 YFSETQ. The CDR3 runs to 14 residues. Between the trimmed V and J ends, which lost 4 bases and 1 base, there was a span of 11 bases. DNA for the CDR3: TGCGCCAGCAGCGTGACACCGGGCCAAGAGACCCAGTACTTC. Translating gives CASSVTPGQETQYF. Looking up the rest from reference TRBV5-1 and TRBJ2-5 gives the full variable domain: KAGVTQTPRYLIKTRGQQVTLSCSPISGHRSVSWYQQTPGQGLQFLFEYFSETQRNKGNFPGRFSGRQFSNSRSEMNVSTLELGDSALYLCASSVTPGQETQYFGPGTRLLVL.

In nucleotides, the CDR3 is TGCGCCAGCAGCTTGGTGGGGGGACCCTCCTACAATGAGCAGTTCTTC. It codes for CASSLVGGPSYNEQFF. The chain carries TRBV5-1 and TRBJ2-1, with D possibly being TRBD2 (6 bases). Germline values: CDR1 SGHRS, CDR2 YFSETQ. The CDR3 is 16 residues long. V shed 0 bases and J shed 0 bases, with 10 bases lying between them.

This chain connects TRBV5-4 to TRBJ2-5; 10 nucleotides align to TRBD2. The length of the CDR3 is 15 residues. Germline CDR1 SGHNT, CDR2 YYREEE (reference sequence). With V trimmed by 1 base and J by 5 bases, 5 bases remained unmatched. The CDR3 region is CASSLTSGIGETQYF. As DNA, the CDR3 is TGTGCCAGCAGCTTGACTAGCGGGATCGGTGAGACCCAGTACTTC.

The rearrangement joins TRBV28 to TRBJ1-5; TRBD1 is a possible D gene (6 bases). Germline values: CDR1 MDHEN, CDR2 SYDVKM. V was pared by 4 bases and J by 7 bases, with 17 bases between. CDR3 size: 15 residues. The CDR3 spells CASSYARGGAQPQHF. The CDR3 DNA reads TGTGCCAGCAGTTATGCCCGTGGGGGGGCACAGCCCCAGCATTTT.

Turning to this clone: Other DNA sequences from this sample encode an identical CDR3 as well. The chain joins TRBV20-1 to TRBJ1-1; a weak D match, TRBD1 (5 bases). The V gene's germline CDR1 is DFQATT and CDR2 SNEGSKA (reference sequence). V was trimmed by 2 bases and J by 6 bases, leaving 7 bases between them. The CDR3 loop spans 11 amino acids. The CDR3 DNA is TGCAGTGCTAGAAAAGGGGCTGAAGCTTTCTTT. Encoded protein: CSARKGAEAFF.

V usage is TRBV18 and J usage is TRBJ2-5; tentative D call: TRBD2 (6 bases). CDR3 length: 18 residues. Per the germline V gene, CDR1 is KGHSH and CDR2 is LQKENI. Trimming cost V 1 base and J 2 bases, with 20 bases left between them. As DNA, the CDR3 is TGTGCCAGCTCACCACAAGAAAAAGCTTGGGGGGTGCAAGAGACCCAGTACTTC. As protein: CASSPQEKAWGVQETQYF.